This passage covers 15 T cell receptor beta chains from one sample sequenced in a study of blood T cell repertoires in COVID-19. Measured with immunoSEQ multiplex PCR; TCRdb has only the in-frame clones, and not every one. The sample lists some 200,000 clones, around 84% occurring once. Sequenced material: peripheral blood. The receptors come from a young man with active or convalescent COVID-19.

The genes are TRBV2 and TRBJ1-5; TRBD1 aligns across 10 bases. V lost 6 bases, J lost 11 bases, and 13 bases stayed unmatched. Germline V gives CDR1 SNHLY, CDR2 FYNNEI. The CDR3 length is 15 residues. CDR3 sequence reads: CASSPTGGAGLAQHF. The DNA for the CDR3 is TGTGCCAGCAGCCCGACAGGGGGCGCGGGGTTAGCCCAGCATTTT.

The chain joins TRBV6-4 to TRBJ2-1; unclear D gene. Trimming left V 3 bases short and J 11 bases short, with 23 bases between. Looked up from germline, CDR1 is MRHNA and CDR2 is SNTAGT. The CDR3 extends over 16 amino acids. The CDR3 sequence is CASSESASRGAHQQFF. CDR3 DNA sequence: TGTGCCAGCAGTGAATCTGCATCCCGAGGCGCCCACCAGCAGTTCTTC.

J is TRBJ1-1 and V is TRBV11-2; possibly TRBD1 for D (6 bases). From germline, CDR1 is SGHAT and CDR2 FQNNGV. The ends were cut back, 5 bases at V and 10 bases at J, with 14 bases in the middle. This CDR3 is 12 amino acids long. In DNA, the CDR3 is TGTGCCAGCAGCAACCCGACCAGGGGAGCTTTCTTT. Translation gives CASSNPTRGAFF.

The rearrangement uses TRBV2 and TRBJ1-6; tentative D call: TRBD1 (6 bases). Looked up from germline, CDR1 is SNHLY and CDR2 is FYNNEI. CDR3 length: 14 residues. Trimming cost V 5 bases and J 4 bases, with 9 bases left between them. CDR3 protein: CASSSTGYNSPLHF. The CDR3 DNA follows: TGTGCCAGCAGTTCTACAGGGTATAATTCACCCCTCCACTTT.

This clone appeared a single time. The chain combines TRBV6-6 with TRBJ2-2; maybe TRBD2 (5 bases). V was clipped by 2 bases and J by 8 bases, with 12 bases between them. Germline CDR1 is MNHNY and CDR2 is SVGAGI (reference sequence). CDR3 size: 14 residues. In DNA, the CDR3 is TGTGCCAGCAGTTACGACGGGGTGCGGGGGGAGCTGTTTTTT. It encodes CASSYDGVRGELFF.

This rearrangement joins TRBV11-2 to TRBJ2-5, with D perhaps matching TRBD1 (6 bases). The CDR3 extends over 14 amino acids. The V end was cut by 5 bases, the J end by 4 bases, with 14 bases between. Looked up from germline, CDR1 is SGHAT and CDR2 is FQNNGV. CDR3 in amino acids: CASSLPDSGETQYF. Written as DNA, the CDR3 is TGTGCCAGCAGCCTCCCGGACAGCGGAGAGACCCAGTACTTC.

This clone was recorded once. The CDR3 coding sequence is TGTGCCAGCTCACCCTTGGACAGCCACACTGAAGCTTTCTTT. Its protein product is CASSPLDSHTEAFF. The chain couples TRBV18 to TRBJ1-1; tentatively, D is TRBD1 (6 bases). V was trimmed by 3 bases and J by 3 bases, leaving 11 bases between them. CDR3 length: 14 residues. CDR1 and CDR2 from the germline V gene are KGHSH and LQKENI.

The chain employs TRBV30 and TRBJ1-4, with D possibly TRBD1 on 6 matching bases. The germline V gene has CDR1 GTSNPN and CDR2 SVGIG (reference sequence). The CDR3 is 15 residues long. The ends were cut back, 5 bases at V and 2 bases at J, with 15 bases in the middle. The CDR3: CAWAETGSTNEKLFF. CDR3 coding DNA: TGTGCCTGGGCCGAAACAGGGTCGACTAATGAAAAACTGTTTTTT. Together with reference TRBV30 and TRBJ1-4, the CDR3 gives the full variable domain: SQTIHQWPATLVQPVGSPLSLECTVEGTSNPNLYWYRQAAGRGLQLLFYSVGIGQISSEVPQNLSASRPQDRQFILSSKKLLLSDSGFYLCAWAETGSTNEKLFFGSGTQLSVL.

The chain links TRBV7-3 to TRBJ2-4; no clear D gene. The CDR3 is made up of 16 amino acids. Germline V gene data show CDR1 as SGHTA and CDR2 as FQGTGA. V shed 5 bases and J shed 0 bases, with 14 bases lying between them. Here the CDR3 DNA reads TGTGCCAGCAGCCCACGGTGTATGTTAGCCAAAAACATTCAGTACTTC. Encoded protein: CASSPRCMLAKNIQYF. The entire variable domain, with the rest obtained from reference TRBV7-3 and TRBJ2-4, is as follows: GAGVSQTPSNKVTEKGKYVELRCDPISGHTALYWYRQSLGQGPEFLIYFQGTGAADDSGLPNDRFFAVRPEGSVSTLKIQRTERGDSAVYLCASSPRCMLAKNIQYFGAGTRLSVL.

V gene TRBV10-1 combines with J gene TRBJ2-7, with D possibly TRBD2 on 6 matching bases. Deletions cut 5 bases from V and 2 bases from J, with 13 bases between. This CDR3 contains 14 residues. The germline gives CDR1 WNHNN, CDR2 SYGVQD (reference sequence). CDR3 sequence reads: CASSRRDRPYEQYF. The DNA for the CDR3 is TGCGCCAGCAGTCGGCGGGACCGACCCTACGAGCAGTACTTC.

The CDR3 is CASSSNNSPLHF. CDR3 DNA: TGTGCCAGCAGTTCCAATAATTCACCCCTCCACTTT. The chain links TRBV28 to TRBJ1-6; D gene unclear. Germline CDR1 MDHEN, CDR2 SYDVKM. Trimming left V 4 bases short and J 5 bases short, with 3 bases between. This CDR3 spans 12 amino acids.

The genes are TRBV5-8 and TRBJ1-4; tentatively, D is TRBD1 (6 bases). V gave up 5 bases and J gave up 0 bases, with 14 bases separating them. Germline V gene sequence: CDR1 SGHTS, CDR2 YDEGEE. This CDR3 region has 16 residues. CDR3 amino acids: CASRTGTLATNEKLFF. CDR3 DNA: TGTGCCAGCAGAACCGGGACACTCGCAACTAATGAAAAACTGTTTTTT.

The chain carries TRBV5-6 and TRBJ2-3, with D uncertain. CDR3 length: 13 residues. Trimming took off 0 bases at V and 3 bases at J, with 5 bases between the two ends. CDR1 is SGHDT, CDR2 YYEEEE, per germline. The CDR3 spells CASSLGSTDTQYF. CDR3 DNA sequence: TGTGCCAGCAGCTTGGGTTCGACAGATACGCAGTATTTT. Variable domain in full (rest from reference TRBV5-6 and TRBJ2-3): DAGVTQSPTHLIKTRGQQVTLRCSPKSGHDTVSWYQQALGQGPQFIFQYYEEEERQRGNFPDRFSGHQFPNYSSELNVNALLLGDSALYLCASSLGSTDTQYFGPGTRLTVL.

This clone was seen a single time. This rearrangement joins TRBV7-9 to TRBJ2-1, with a tentative D call TRBD2 (5 bases). The V and J ends lost 2 bases and 4 bases respectively, with 12 bases between them. This CDR3 has 15 amino acids. Germline V lookup: CDR1 SEHNR, CDR2 FQNEAQ (reference sequence). The CDR3 region has the DNA TGTGCCAGCAGCTTAAGGCTAGCAGAGTACAATGAGCAGTTCTTC. This sequence encodes CASSLRLAEYNEQFF.

The V call is TRBV12-3 or TRBV12-4, the J call TRBJ1-6; D ambiguous. V was pared by 7 bases and J by 11 bases, with 15 bases between. This CDR3 region has 13 residues. CDR3 bases: TGTGCCAGCACCCTGGACTATACGGCACCCCTCCACTTT. It codes for CASTLDYTAPLHF.